This TCR beta chain was sequenced for a study of T cell responses to AZD1222 COVID-19 vaccine. General observations from the study: Donors were largely white British and mainly female; clonal diversity was possibly underestimated.

TCRdb's copy holds only in-frame clones and misses some; the assay was immunoSEQ multiplex PCR. Here the sample spans about 85,000 clones, approximately 83% being singletons. In regard to this clone: What it binds is not known.

This CDR3 has 16 amino acids. V lost 4 bases, J lost 2 bases, and 15 bases lay in between. From germline, CDR1 is MDHEN and CDR2 SYDVKM. The clonotype comes from an adult in good health. The gene calls are TRBV28 and TRBJ2-4; the D gene could be TRBD1 or TRBD2 (5 bases each). The sample was peripheral blood, taken on day 0 of AZD1222 vaccination. The CDR3 nucleotides read TGTGCCAGCAGTTCTCTGGGAGTGGGGCCCAAAAACATTCAGTACTTC. Encoded protein: CASSSLGVGPKNIQYF.